Each of the 10 T cell receptor beta chains below was sequenced from the same sample in a study of shared clonotypes between healthy human individuals. Terminally differentiated effector memory CD45RA+ cells were left out of the naive CD8 fraction, which was CD45RO-negative and positively selected for CCR7. Method: immunoSEQ multiplex PCR; TCRdb's copy keeps in-frame clones and lacks some. The sample records nearly 2 million clones, roughly 94% being singletons. Sequenced material: naive CD8+ T cells sorted from blood. The receptors originated from a man aged 18 to 29 in good health.

The gene calls are TRBV5-1 and TRBJ2-7, with 9 positions matching TRBD1. The CDR3 totals 16 residues. The V segment lost 0 bases and the J segment 2 bases; nucleotides outside the gene matches: 6. Looked up from germline, CDR1 is SGHRS and CDR2 is YFSETQ. The CDR3 DNA reads as TGCGCCAGCAGCTTGGATTGGGACAGGGCGACCTACGAGCAGTACTTC. Protein sequence: CASSLDWDRATYEQYF.

The J gene is TRBJ1-2, the V gene TRBV2; D possibly corresponds to TRBD1 (5 bases). The ends were cut back, 7 bases at V and 3 bases at J, with 12 bases in the middle. The CDR3 runs 13 residues. Germline V gene data show CDR1 as SNHLY and CDR2 as FYNNEI. Written as DNA, the CDR3 is TGTGCCAGCATGGAATTGGGGGACTATGGCTACACCTTC. Its protein product is CASMELGDYGYTF.

The chain links TRBV13 to TRBJ2-2, with D perhaps TRBD2 (5 bases). V lost 3 bases and J lost 7, with 9 bases in between. CDR1 is PRHDT, CDR2 FYEKMQ, per germline (reference sequence). The CDR3 spans 13 residues. The CDR3: CASSFEGDGELFF. CDR3 in DNA: TGTGCCAGCAGCTTCGAGGGTGACGGGGAGCTGTTTTTT. Drawing the rest from reference TRBV13 and TRBJ2-2, the complete variable domain is AAGVIQSPRHLIKEKRETATLKCYPIPRHDTVYWYQQGPGQDPQFLISFYEKMQSDKGSIPDRFSAQQFSDYHSELNMSSLELGDSALYFCASSFEGDGELFFGEGSRLTVL.

The genes are TRBV19 and TRBJ2-7; D is uncertain. This CDR3 has 13 residues. Germline V gene sequence: CDR1 LNHDA, CDR2 SQIVND (reference sequence). The V and J ends lost 3 bases and 1 base respectively, with 7 bases between them. Here the CDR3 reads CASSIYQSYEQYF. The CDR3, as DNA: TGTGCCAGTAGTATCTACCAGTCCTACGAGCAGTACTTC.

The chain has TRBV28 and TRBJ2-6, with a possible D match to TRBD2 (5 bases). Between the trimmed V and J ends, which lost 0 bases and 9 bases, there was a span of 27 bases. This CDR3 is built from 20 residues. Germline CDR1 is MDHEN and CDR2 is SYDVKM. The CDR3 reads CASSLWPHREDPDLDNVLTF. The CDR3 DNA sequence: TGTGCCAGCAGTTTATGGCCCCATCGGGAAGACCCCGACCTGGACAACGTCCTGACTTTC.

The V call is TRBV28, the J call TRBJ2-5; the D gene is possibly TRBD2 (7 bases). Trimming pared 2 bases from V and 2 bases from J, leaving 15 bases between. CDR1 and CDR2 (germline): MDHEN, SYDVKM. The CDR3 has 16 residues. The CDR3 bases are TGTGCCAGCAGTTTAGGTTGGGGGGGCTGGCAAGAGACCCAGTACTTC. This gives the protein CASSLGWGGWQETQYF. Drawing the rest from reference TRBV28 and TRBJ2-5, the complete variable domain is DVKVTQSSRYLVKRTGEKVFLECVQDMDHENMFWYRQDPGLGLRLIYFSYDVKMKEKGDIPEGYSVSREKKERFSLILESASTNQTSMYLCASSLGWGGWQETQYFGPGTRLLVL.

The CDR3 is CASLGILGYTF. DNA of the CDR3: TGTGCCAGCCTGGGGATTCTTGGCTACACCTTC. The chain couples TRBV6-1 to TRBJ1-2; D gene unclear. Looked up from germline, CDR1 is MNHNS and CDR2 is SASEGT. The CDR3 is 11 residues long. V lost 8 bases, J lost 7 bases, and 11 bases lay in between.

This clone was picked up a small number of times. V usage is TRBV4-1 and J usage is TRBJ2-5; 11 nucleotides match TRBD1. The CDR3 is made up of 16 amino acids. Germline V gene lookup returns CDR1 MGHRA and CDR2 YSYEKL. The V gene end was trimmed by 2 bases and the J gene end by 1 base; junction bases not matched to a gene: 3. Here the CDR3 DNA reads TGCGCCAGCAGCCAATCCGGGACAGGGGGCCAAGAGACCCAGTACTTC. Translation: CASSQSGTGGQETQYF.

The V call is TRBV7-9, the J call TRBJ2-3; D is unclear. This CDR3 has 13 amino acids. The ends were cut back, 5 bases at V and 5 bases at J, with 11 bases in the middle. Germline V gene data show CDR1 as SEHNR and CDR2 as FQNEAQ (reference sequence). The CDR3 nucleotides are TGTGCCAGCAGCCTCCCCAGGAGAGATACGCAGTATTTT. This encodes CASSLPRRDTQYF.

Note on this clone: Likely a read error: the CDR3 ends without its conserved phenylalanine or tryptophan. The limits of the CDR3 on the DNA are not certain, so only TCRdb's listed CDR3 is given. V and J are TRBV7-9 and TRBJ2-4; no check of the table's D call, TRBD1, against the DNA was made. Inclusive of both ends, the CDR3 amounts to 12 amino acids. Per the germline V gene, CDR1 is SEHNR and CDR2 is FQNEAQ (reference sequence). This CDR3 reads CASSLEGERLLL.